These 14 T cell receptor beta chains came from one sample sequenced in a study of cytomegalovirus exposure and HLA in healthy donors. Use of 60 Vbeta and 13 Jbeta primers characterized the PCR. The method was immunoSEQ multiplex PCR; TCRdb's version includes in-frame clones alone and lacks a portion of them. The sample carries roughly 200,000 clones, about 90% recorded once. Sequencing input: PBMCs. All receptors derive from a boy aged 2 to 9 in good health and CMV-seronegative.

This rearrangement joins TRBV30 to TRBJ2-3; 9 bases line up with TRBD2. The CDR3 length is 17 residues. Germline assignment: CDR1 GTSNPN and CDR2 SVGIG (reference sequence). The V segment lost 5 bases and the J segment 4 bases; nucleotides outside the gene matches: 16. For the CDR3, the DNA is TGTGCCTGGGGGACTAGCAAAACCCCCCCGTCGCCAGATACGCAGTATTTT. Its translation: CAWGTSKTPPSPDTQYF.

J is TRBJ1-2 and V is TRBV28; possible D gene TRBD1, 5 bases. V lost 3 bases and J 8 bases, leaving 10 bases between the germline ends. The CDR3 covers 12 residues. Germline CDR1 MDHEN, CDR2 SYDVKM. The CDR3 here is CASSFGDFGYTF. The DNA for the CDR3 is TGTGCCAGCAGTTTTGGGGACTTCGGCTACACCTTC.

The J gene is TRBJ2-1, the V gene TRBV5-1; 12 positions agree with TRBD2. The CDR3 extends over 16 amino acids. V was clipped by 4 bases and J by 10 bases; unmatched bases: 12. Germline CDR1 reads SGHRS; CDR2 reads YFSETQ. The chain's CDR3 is CASSDRRLAGGQEQFF. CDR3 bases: TGCGCCAGCAGCGACCGCAGGCTAGCGGGGGGGCAGGAGCAGTTCTTC.

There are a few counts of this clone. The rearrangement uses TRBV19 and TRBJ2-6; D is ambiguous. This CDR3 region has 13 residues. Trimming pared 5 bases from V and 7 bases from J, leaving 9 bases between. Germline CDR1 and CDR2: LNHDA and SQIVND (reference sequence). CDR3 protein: CASSWAFANVLTF. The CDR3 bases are TGTGCCAGTAGTTGGGCTTTTGCCAACGTCCTGACTTTC.

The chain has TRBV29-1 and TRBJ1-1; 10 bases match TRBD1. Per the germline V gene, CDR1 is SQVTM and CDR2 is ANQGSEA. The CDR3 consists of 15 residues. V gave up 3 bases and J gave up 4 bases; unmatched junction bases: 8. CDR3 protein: CSVDLDRGRFTEAFF. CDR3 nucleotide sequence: TGCAGCGTTGACCTCGACAGGGGGCGCTTCACTGAAGCTTTCTTT.

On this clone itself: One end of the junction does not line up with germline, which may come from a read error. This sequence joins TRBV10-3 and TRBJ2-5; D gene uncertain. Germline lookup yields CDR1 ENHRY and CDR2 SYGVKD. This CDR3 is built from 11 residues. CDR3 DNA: TGTGCCAGCAGTTACTCAGAGACCCAGTACTTC. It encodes CASSYSETQYF.

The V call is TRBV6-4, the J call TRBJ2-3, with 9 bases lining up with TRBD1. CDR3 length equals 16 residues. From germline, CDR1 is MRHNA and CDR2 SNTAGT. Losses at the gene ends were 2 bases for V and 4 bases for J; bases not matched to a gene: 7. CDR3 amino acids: CASSDTGGFGADTQYF. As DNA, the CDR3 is TGTGCCAGCAGTGACACAGGGGGCTTTGGCGCAGATACGCAGTATTTT.

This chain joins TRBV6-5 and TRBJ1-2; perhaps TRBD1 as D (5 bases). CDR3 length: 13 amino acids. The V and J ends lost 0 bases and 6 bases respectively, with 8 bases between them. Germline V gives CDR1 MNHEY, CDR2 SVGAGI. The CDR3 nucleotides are TGTGCCAGCAGTTACTCGGACATGAATGGCTACACCTTC. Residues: CASSYSDMNGYTF.

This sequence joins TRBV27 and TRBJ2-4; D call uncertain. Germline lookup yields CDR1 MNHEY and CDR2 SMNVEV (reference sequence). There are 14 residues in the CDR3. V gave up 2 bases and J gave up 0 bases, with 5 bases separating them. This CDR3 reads CASSLRLAKNIQYF. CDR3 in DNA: TGTGCCAGCAGTTTAAGACTAGCCAAAAACATTCAGTACTTC.

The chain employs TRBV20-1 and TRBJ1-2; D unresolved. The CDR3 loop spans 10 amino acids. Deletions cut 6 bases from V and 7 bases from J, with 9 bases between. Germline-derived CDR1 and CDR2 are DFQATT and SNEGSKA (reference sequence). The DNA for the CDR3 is TGCAGTGCACGGGAGTCTGGCTACACCTTC. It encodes CSARESGYTF.

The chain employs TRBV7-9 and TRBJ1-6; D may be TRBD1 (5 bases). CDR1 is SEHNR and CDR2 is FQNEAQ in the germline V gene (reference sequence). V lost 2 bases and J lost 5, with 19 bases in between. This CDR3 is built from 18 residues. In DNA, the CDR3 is TGTGCCAGCAGCTTATGGCGCTTGCGGGACCGAGATAATTCACCCCTCCACTTT. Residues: CASSLWRLRDRDNSPLHF. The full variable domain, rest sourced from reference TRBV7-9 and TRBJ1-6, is DTGVSQNPRHKITKRGQNVTFRCDPISEHNRLYWYRQTLGQGPEFLTYFQNEAQLEKSRLLSDRFSAERPKGSFSTLEIQRTEQGDSAMYLCASSLWRLRDRDNSPLHFGNGTRLTVT.

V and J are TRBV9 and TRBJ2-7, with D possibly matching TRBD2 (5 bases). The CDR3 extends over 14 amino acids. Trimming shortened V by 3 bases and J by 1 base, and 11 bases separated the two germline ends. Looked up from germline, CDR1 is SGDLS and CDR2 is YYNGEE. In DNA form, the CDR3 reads TGTGCCAGCAGCGCAGGCGGGCTTTCCTACGAGCAGTACTTC. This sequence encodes CASSAGGLSYEQYF.

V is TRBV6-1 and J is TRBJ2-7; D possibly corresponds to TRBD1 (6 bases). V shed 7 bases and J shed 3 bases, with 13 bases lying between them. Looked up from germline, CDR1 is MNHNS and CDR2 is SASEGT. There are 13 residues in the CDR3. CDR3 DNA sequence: TGTGCCAGCATACAGGGATACCTCTACGAGCAGTACTTC. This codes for CASIQGYLYEQYF.

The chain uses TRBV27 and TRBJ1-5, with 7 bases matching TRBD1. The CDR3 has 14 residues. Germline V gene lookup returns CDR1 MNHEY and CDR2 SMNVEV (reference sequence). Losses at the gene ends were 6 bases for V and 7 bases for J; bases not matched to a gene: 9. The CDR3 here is CASSTDRSGQPQHF. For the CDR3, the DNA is TGTGCCAGCAGCACGGACAGGTCGGGCCAGCCCCAGCATTTT.